Following are 14 T cell receptor beta chains from one sample sequenced in a study of cytomegalovirus exposure and HLA in healthy donors. The PCR ran on 60 Vbeta and 13 Jbeta primers. Libraries were prepared by immunoSEQ multiplex PCR; TCRdb keeps only in-frame clonotypes and omits some of them. The sample contains roughly 100,000 clones, 75% to 85% of which appear only once. What was sequenced was PBMCs. The source is a man between 45 and 60 years old in good health and CMV-seronegative.

The count of this clone is one. As DNA, the CDR3 is TGTGCCAGCGAGAGGAGGAGAACAGGGAATCAGCCCCAGCATTTT. It is translated as CASERRRTGNQPQHF. The chain uses TRBV2 and TRBJ1-5, with D perhaps matching TRBD1 (6 bases). CDR3 size: 15 residues. The V and J ends lost 8 bases and 4 bases respectively, with 18 bases between them. CDR1 SNHLY and CDR2 FYNNEI come from the germline V gene.

The chain uses TRBV9 and TRBJ1-6; the match to TRBD1 covers 9 bases. CDR1 is SGDLS, CDR2 YYNGEE, per germline. The V segment lost 3 bases and the J segment 8 bases; nucleotides outside the gene matches: 9. The CDR3 sequence is 16 residues long. This CDR3 reads CASSDDRGGRDSPLHF. The CDR3 coding sequence is TGTGCCAGCAGCGACGACAGGGGGGGACGGGATTCACCCCTCCACTTT.

This clone has only a few counts. The CDR3 reads CASRRTENTEAFF. CDR3 bases: TGTGCCAGCAGACGTACAGAGAACACTGAAGCTTTCTTT. The chain uses TRBV6-1 and TRBJ1-1; D unresolved. V was shortened by 6 bases and J by 1 base, with 9 bases between the two germline ends. The CDR3 consists of 13 residues. The germline CDR1 and CDR2 sequences are MNHNS and SASEGT.

The chain uses TRBV9 and TRBJ1-1; tentatively, D is TRBD1 (6 bases). CDR1 and CDR2 from the germline V gene are SGDLS and YYNGEE. This CDR3 spans 15 amino acids. The V end lost 0 bases, the J end lost 7 bases, and 16 bases lay between the germline ends. The CDR3 DNA reads as TGTGCCAGCAGCGTAGCACCGGGGGGCACGGTTGAAGCTTTCTTT. Translating it yields CASSVAPGGTVEAFF.

In DNA form, the CDR3 reads TGTGCCAGTAAGGGACAGGATTTCTATGGCTACACCTTC. Encoded protein: CASKGQDFYGYTF. The V gene is TRBV19, the J gene TRBJ1-2; TRBD1 matches 8 bases. CDR1 is LNHDA and CDR2 is SQIVND in the germline V gene (reference sequence). There are 13 residues in the CDR3. The V and J ends lost 7 bases and 4 bases, in that order; junction bases with no gene match: 5.

The CDR3 loop is CASSEGSDRNQPQHF. The CDR3 DNA reads TGTGCCAGCAGTGAAGGCAGCGACAGGAATCAGCCCCAGCATTTT. The V and J genes are TRBV6-1 and TRBJ1-5; D might be TRBD1 (6 bases). Trimming took 1 base from V and 4 from J, leaving 11 bases between them. The CDR3 extends over 15 amino acids. The germline gives CDR1 MNHNS, CDR2 SASEGT.

The gene calls are TRBV11-2 and TRBJ1-2, with D possibly being TRBD1 (6 bases). CDR3 length: 13 residues. The V end was cut by 6 bases, the J end by 9 bases, with 17 bases between. Germline values: CDR1 SGHAT, CDR2 FQNNGV. The CDR3 DNA reads TGTGCCAGCAGATCGGGACACAGTAGGAGCTACACCTTC. This codes for CASRSGHSRSYTF.

The chain carries TRBV4-3 and TRBJ2-1; D unresolved. V was pared by 1 base and J by 7 bases, with 11 bases between. The CDR3 covers 14 residues. CDR1 is LGHNA and CDR2 is YSLEER in the germline V gene. The CDR3 here is CASSQGASLNEQFF. CDR3 nucleotide sequence: TGCGCCAGCAGCCAAGGGGCGTCCCTAAATGAGCAGTTCTTC.

This chain uses TRBV6-5 with TRBJ2-5; D uncertain. Between the trimmed V and J ends, which lost 5 bases and 5 bases, there was a span of 15 bases. The CDR3 totals 14 residues. CDR1 and CDR2 from the germline V gene are MNHEY and SVGAGI. The CDR3 is CASSPTLWSETQYF. The CDR3, as DNA: TGTGCCAGCAGTCCGACACTTTGGTCGGAGACCCAGTACTTC.

The CDR3 DNA is TGTGCCAGCAGGATAGGACAGTTAAGGAGGGATACGCAGTATTTT. Its translation is CASRIGQLRRDTQYF. The chain is built from TRBV2 and TRBJ2-3; D is perhaps TRBD1 (6 bases). The V gene's germline CDR1 is SNHLY and CDR2 FYNNEI. CDR3 length equals 15 residues. Trimming pared 6 bases from V and 6 bases from J, leaving 19 bases between.

The chain employs TRBV6-1 and TRBJ1-1; TRBD1 aligns across 7 bases. Germline V gene data show CDR1 as MNHNS and CDR2 as SASEGT. V gave up 4 bases and J gave up 0 bases; unmatched junction bases: 5. The CDR3 consists of 15 residues. CDR3 in DNA: TGTGCCAGCAGTGGGCCGGGACAGCTGAACACTGAAGCTTTCTTT. Translating it yields CASSGPGQLNTEAFF.

The CDR3 DNA follows: TGTGCCAGCAGCTTAGGCGGGGACGGGGGCGAGCAGTACTTC. As protein: CASSLGGDGGEQYF. V is TRBV7-2 and J is TRBJ2-7; a possible D gene is TRBD2 (6 bases). Trimming stripped 1 base from V and 6 bases from J, with 13 bases between. The CDR3 is 14 amino acids. CDR1 and CDR2 from the germline V gene are SGHTA and FQGNSA.

The J gene is TRBJ2-7, the V gene TRBV4-1; 9 bases are a match to TRBD1. Germline CDR1 reads MGHRA; CDR2 reads YSYEKL. The CDR3 sequence is 17 residues long. The ends lost 0 bases at V and 0 bases at J; junction bases unmatched: 6. CDR3 coding DNA: TGCGCCAGCAGCCAAGATGCTCGGACAGGGGTCTCCTACGAGCAGTACTTC. Translated, it gives CASSQDARTGVSYEQYF.

V is TRBV19 and J is TRBJ1-5; D might be TRBD1 (6 bases). Trimming took off 3 bases at V and 7 bases at J, with 16 bases between the two ends. CDR1 LNHDA and CDR2 SQIVND come from the germline V gene (reference sequence). The CDR3 is made up of 15 amino acids. The chain's CDR3 is CASSMGREGGQPQHF. The CDR3 DNA reads TGTGCCAGTAGTATGGGAAGGGAGGGGGGACAGCCCCAGCATTTT.